Following are 3 T cell receptor beta chains from one sample sequenced in a study of T cells in Graves' hyperthyroidism and ophthalmopathy. Researchers amplified the TCR beta CDR3 regions from RNA transcripts. Primed by the HTBI set, a first-round RT-PCR was run on the TCR CDR3. A single record per CDR3 protein comes from TCRdb applying MiXCR to the multiplex PCR reads. The sample lists over 300,000 distinct CDR3 sequences; 14% were seen once. The sample was blood. The source is a woman aged 60-75 years with Graves' hyperthyroidism.

This clonotype was observed many times. The chain recombines TRBV30 with TRBJ1-4; 9 bases agree with TRBD1. With V trimmed by 2 bases and J by 7 bases, 2 bases remained unmatched. The CDR3 covers 13 residues. Per germline, CDR1 GTSNPN and CDR2 SVGIG (reference sequence). The DNA of the CDR3 is TGTGCCTGGAGTCCGACAGGGGGTGAAAAACTGTTTTTT. Translation gives CAWSPTGGEKLFF. Combining the CDR3 with reference TRBV30 and TRBJ1-4 gives the whole variable domain SQTIHQWPATLVQPVGSPLSLECTVEGTSNPNLYWYRQAAGRGLQLLFYSVGIGQISSEVPQNLSASRPQDRQFILSSKKLLLSDSGFYLCAWSPTGGEKLFFGSGTQLSVL.

There are many counts of this clonotype. The V and J genes are TRBV11-2 and TRBJ1-1; TRBD1 is a possible D gene (5 bases). The CDR3 totals 13 residues. Trimming cost V 9 bases and J 1 base, with 12 bases left between them. The germline gives CDR1 SGHAT, CDR2 FQNNGV. The DNA of the CDR3 is TGTGCCAGTTGGGGCCGCGAGAACACTGAAGCTTTCTTT. Amino acids: CASWGRENTEAFF.

This clonotype was detected ten times or more. The chain is built from TRBV15 and TRBJ2-4, with a possible D match to TRBD2 (6 bases). The CDR3 spans 16 residues. The V end lost 0 bases, the J end lost 2 bases, and 11 bases lay between the germline ends. The germline V gene encodes CDR1 LNHNV and CDR2 YYDKDF (reference sequence). The CDR3 sequence: CATSRDLGGTKNIQYF. The CDR3 DNA reads TGTGCCACCAGCAGAGATCTGGGCGGGACCAAAAACATTCAGTACTTC.